This TCR beta chain appears in the sequencing data of a study of CD4 T cells in relation to SARS-CoV-2 and coronaviruses. Study as a whole: After 10 days of antigen culture, PBMC TCR beta CDR3s were sequenced.

TCRdb keeps only in-frame clones here, not all; method: immunoSEQ multiplex PCR. Of some 16,000 clones in the sample, over 80% were seen once. CD4+ T cells from unexposed donors were obtained before the COVID-19 pandemic (2011-2018). Isolation of CD4+ T cells took place after about 10 days in culture. V was pared by 5 bases and J by 2 bases, with 16 bases of the junction left unmatched. CDR1 and CDR2 (germline): SEHNR, FQNEAQ (reference sequence). This CDR3 is 19 amino acids long. Comments on this clone: Its antigen is still unknown.

Findings and limits, study-wide: This crossreactivity analysis covered spike protein alone, no other viral proteins.

Sequenced sample: CD4+ T cells from PBMCs, cultured in vitro. The rearrangement uses TRBV7-9 and TRBJ2-7; 12 bases are a match to TRBD2. This clonotype originated in a human donor in good health. The CDR3 protein is CASSLLAGGRKVHPYEQYF. The CDR3 nucleotides are TGTGCCAGCAGCCTTCTAGCGGGGGGGCGCAAAGTTCATCCCTACGAGCAGTACTTC.